This is a list of T cell receptor beta chains from one sample in a study of OX40 agonist ivuxolimab in advanced cancers. The protocol was immunoSEQ multiplex PCR, while the TCRdb copy is restricted to in-frame clones and leaves out a portion. In the table there are tens of thousands of clones, 85% of which are singletons. The input for sequencing was CD4+ or CD8+ T cells sorted from blood, taken in a trial of the OX40 agonist ivuxolimab. The receptors were sampled from an adult with an advanced solid tumor such as melanoma, head and neck, liver or kidney cancer. Each CDR3 is given with its conserved first and last residue. A D gene is named only where the DNA matches it firmly. The listing skips clone size in some rows; elsewhere it reads once, few, many or a size class.

DNA: TGTGCCAGCAGTGATCCGGCAGGGAATAATGAAAAACTGTTTTTT
CDR3: CASSDPAGNNEKLFF
J: TRBJ1-4
D: -
size: -
V: TRBV6-1

DNA: TGCGCCAGCAGCCAAGACGACAGCCAGAACACCGGGGAGCTGTTTTTT
CDR3: CASSQDDSQNTGELFF
J: TRBJ2-2
D: -
size: -
V: TRBV4-3

DNA: TGTGCCAGCAGTTGGTCGGGTAGAGGGCAGCCCCAGCATTTT
CDR3: CASSWSGRGQPQHF
J: TRBJ1-5
D: -
size: once
V: TRBV6-5

DNA: TGTGCCAGCTCACTTTCTTCCACAGGGGTTTACAATGAGCAGTTCTTC
CDR3: CASSLSSTGVYNEQFF
J: TRBJ2-1
D: TRBD1
size: -
V: TRBV18

DNA: TGCGCCAGCAGCGCGTATAGGTCCTCCTACGAGCAGTACTTC
CDR3: CASSAYRSSYEQYF
J: TRBJ2-7
D: -
size: -
V: TRBV5-1

DNA: TGCGCCAGCAGCCCAAGGACTAGCGGGATAAGCACAGATACGCAGTATTTT
CDR3: CASSPRTSGISTDTQYF
J: TRBJ2-3
D: TRBD2
size: -
V: TRBV5-1

DNA: TGCGCCAGCAGCCAGTTAGGACAGGGCAGTGGCTACACCTTC
CDR3: CASSQLGQGSGYTF
J: TRBJ1-2
D: TRBD1
size: -
V: TRBV4-3

DNA: TGTGCCAGCAGTTCGCAGGGGGGTCGGTCCGAGCAGTACTTC
CDR3: CASSSQGGRSEQYF
J: TRBJ2-7
D: -
size: -
V: TRBV5-5

DNA: TGTGCCAGCAGCCGAACACAGGGCACAGATACGCAGTATTTT
CDR3: CASSRTQGTDTQYF
J: TRBJ2-3
D: -
size: few
V: TRBV7-6

DNA: TGTGCCAGCAGTGACAGGGGGCGGGGGACAACTAATGAAAAACTGTTTTTT
CDR3: CASSDRGRGTTNEKLFF
J: TRBJ1-4
D: TRBD1
size: -
V: TRBV2

DNA: TGTGCCAGCAGTCGGGCAACAGATACGCAGTATTTT
CDR3: CASSRATDTQYF
J: TRBJ2-3
D: -
size: -
V: TRBV28

DNA: TGTGCCAGCTCACCTTTAGGAGGGACTAGCACAGATACGCAGTATTTT
CDR3: CASSPLGGTSTDTQYF
J: TRBJ2-3
D: -
size: -
V: TRBV18

DNA: TGTGCCAGCTCCCCCCACCACCCAGATAGCAATCAGCCCCAGCATTTT
CDR3: CASSPHHPDSNQPQHF
J: TRBJ1-5
D: -
size: -
V: TRBV18

DNA: TGTGCCAGCAGCTTAACCCCGAGTGGGGGATGGCAGCCCCAGCATTTT
CDR3: CASSLTPSGGWQPQHF
J: TRBJ1-5
D: -
size: once
V: TRBV11-3

DNA: TGTGCCAGCAGTCGAGTGGGGGGCGGGGAGCTGTTTTTT
CDR3: CASSRVGGGELFF
J: TRBJ2-2
D: -
size: -
V: TRBV6-1

DNA: TGTGCCAGCAGTGACCTAACAGGGCCTAACTATGGCTACACCTTC
CDR3: CASSDLTGPNYGYTF
J: TRBJ1-2
D: -
size: -
V: TRBV6-1

DNA: TGTGCCAGCAGCCCCGACAGGTACTATGGCTACACCTTC
CDR3: CASSPDRYYGYTF
J: TRBJ1-2
D: -
size: -
V: TRBV28

DNA: TGCGCCAGCAGCCCTGGACAGAGCTATGGCTACACCTTC
CDR3: CASSPGQSYGYTF
J: TRBJ1-2
D: -
size: -
V: TRBV4-3

DNA: TGCGCCAGCAGACCGGGACAGGGGGCGGATGAGCAGTTCTTC
CDR3: CASRPGQGADEQFF
J: TRBJ2-1
D: TRBD1
size: -
V: TRBV10-1

DNA: TGTGCCAGCAGCTTGCGGGGGACCAGGTACTATGGCTACACCTTC
CDR3: CASSLRGTRYYGYTF
J: TRBJ1-2
D: -
size: -
V: TRBV5-6

DNA: TGTGCCAGTAGTCCTCGGTGGAACACTGAAGCTTTCTTT
CDR3: CASSPRWNTEAFF
J: TRBJ1-1
D: -
size: -
V: TRBV19

DNA: TGTGCCAGCAGTTTCGAGGGTGGACCGAATTCACCCCTCCACTTT
CDR3: CASSFEGGPNSPLHF
J: TRBJ1-6
D: -
size: -
V: TRBV28

DNA: TGTGCCAGTAAGTCCGGGACAGGGGGCACAGATACGCAGTATTTT
CDR3: CASKSGTGGTDTQYF
J: TRBJ2-3
D: TRBD1
size: -
V: TRBV19

DNA: TGTGCCAGCAGTCTAACGGGGACCCCGAACACTGAAGCTTTCTTT
CDR3: CASSLTGTPNTEAFF
J: TRBJ1-1
D: -
size: -
V: TRBV2

DNA: TGTGCCAGCAGGGGCGGACTTTTCTACGAGCAGTACTTC
CDR3: CASRGGLFYEQYF
J: TRBJ2-7
D: -
size: -
V: TRBV2

DNA: TGTGCCAGCAGCCCCCTTCGGCTAGCGGGGTACAATGAGCAGTTCTTC
CDR3: CASSPLRLAGYNEQFF
J: TRBJ2-1
D: TRBD2
size: -
V: TRBV5-6

DNA: TGTGCCATCAGTGGGGCGGGGAATAGCAATCAGCCCCAGCATTTT
CDR3: CAISGAGNSNQPQHF
J: TRBJ1-5
D: -
size: few
V: TRBV10-3

DNA: TGTGCCAGCAGCTTAGGTCCCGGGAGGTCAAGAGTCGGGGAGCTGTTTTTT
CDR3: CASSLGPGRSRVGELFF
J: TRBJ2-2
D: TRBD2
size: -
V: TRBV11-3

DNA: TGTGCCAGCAGCTTGACGGTACAAGAGACCCAGTACTTC
CDR3: CASSLTVQETQYF
J: TRBJ2-5
D: -
size: -
V: TRBV11-2

DNA: TGTGCCTGGACCAGGGAGTCCTATGGCTACACCTTC
CDR3: CAWTRESYGYTF
J: TRBJ1-2
D: -
size: -
V: TRBV30

DNA: TGTGCCAGCAGCTTACATGTTCCAACTAATGAAAAACTGTTTTTT
CDR3: CASSLHVPTNEKLFF
J: TRBJ1-4
D: -
size: -
V: TRBV7-9

DNA: TGTGCCAGCAGCCCGGGGACTAGCGGGAGTACAGATACGCAGTATTTT
CDR3: CASSPGTSGSTDTQYF
J: TRBJ2-3
D: TRBD2
size: -
V: TRBV7-3

DNA: TGTGCCATCAGTGGACAGGGGGCGAAGTTCTTC
CDR3: CAISGQGAKFF
J: TRBJ2-1
D: TRBD1
size: -
V: TRBV10-3

DNA: TGTGCCAGCGGCCGGGGGACAGTAGGAGATACGCAGTATTTT
CDR3: CASGRGTVGDTQYF
J: TRBJ2-3
D: -
size: -
V: TRBV2

DNA: TGTGCCAGCAGTTTCATGCGCACGGACCGGACCGGGGAGCTGTTTTTT
CDR3: CASSFMRTDRTGELFF
J: TRBJ2-2
D: -
size: -
V: TRBV6-5

DNA: TGTGCCTGGAGCCCGGGGACAGCCAATTCACCCCTCCACTTT
CDR3: CAWSPGTANSPLHF
J: TRBJ1-6
D: TRBD1
size: once
V: TRBV30

DNA: TGCGCCAGCAGCATCAACCAGGGGTCAGATACGCAGTATTTT
CDR3: CASSINQGSDTQYF
J: TRBJ2-3
D: -
size: -
V: TRBV5-1

DNA: TGTGCCAGCAGCTTACGCTCTGGGGCCAACGTCCTGACTTTC
CDR3: CASSLRSGANVLTF
J: TRBJ2-6
D: -
size: -
V: TRBV7-6

DNA: TGCAGCGTTCCAGGGGAGTGGCCAGGGCAAGAGACCCAGTACTTC
CDR3: CSVPGEWPGQETQYF
J: TRBJ2-5
D: -
size: -
V: TRBV29-1

DNA: TGTGCCAGCAGTTACAACAGGGGGATGAACACTGAAGCTTTCTTT
CDR3: CASSYNRGMNTEAFF
J: TRBJ1-1
D: TRBD1
size: -
V: TRBV2

DNA: TGTGCCAGCAGTCCCGACAGGGGAAAAGAGACCCAGTACTTC
CDR3: CASSPDRGKETQYF
J: TRBJ2-5
D: TRBD1
size: -
V: TRBV7-9

DNA: TGTGCCAGCAGCCAAGCGATACGTGGCACCATATATTTT
CDR3: CASSQAIRGTIYF
J: TRBJ1-3
D: -
size: -
V: TRBV14

DNA: TGTGCCAGCAGTTCTACAGGGGGCTACGAGCAGTACTTC
CDR3: CASSSTGGYEQYF
J: TRBJ2-7
D: TRBD1
size: -
V: TRBV6-5

DNA: TGCGCCAGCAGCCAAGATATTCGGTCCTACGAGCAGTACTTC
CDR3: CASSQDIRSYEQYF
J: TRBJ2-7
D: -
size: -
V: TRBV4-3

DNA: TGTGCCTGGAGTGGGGCTAGCGGGAGCTCCTACGAGCAGTACTTC
CDR3: CAWSGASGSSYEQYF
J: TRBJ2-7
D: TRBD2
size: few
V: TRBV30

DNA: TGTGCCATCACCGGACAATTGAACACTGAAGCTTTCTTT
CDR3: CAITGQLNTEAFF
J: TRBJ1-1
D: -
size: -
V: TRBV10-3

DNA: TGTGCCAGCTCACCAGGGTCCTACGAGCAGTACTTC
CDR3: CASSPGSYEQYF
J: TRBJ2-7
D: -
size: -
V: TRBV18

DNA: TGTGCCAGCAGTAGAGGGGATATCGGCAATCAGCCCCAGCATTTT
CDR3: CASSRGDIGNQPQHF
J: TRBJ1-5
D: -
size: many
V: TRBV27

DNA: TGTGCCGGGGCTTCCGTTCCGCAAGAGACCCAGTACTTC
CDR3: CAGASVPQETQYF
J: TRBJ2-5
D: -
size: -
V: TRBV10-3

DNA: TGCGCCAGCAGCGATCGCCCGACTTCATTTAATGAAAAACTGTTTTTT
CDR3: CASSDRPTSFNEKLFF
J: TRBJ1-4
D: -
size: -
V: TRBV5-1

DNA: TGTGCCAGCAGCTTACAAGGGCCCCAGCATTTT
CDR3: CASSLQGPQHF
J: TRBJ1-5
D: -
size: -
V: TRBV7-2

DNA: TGTGCCAGCAGCACCGTATCCTACGAGCAGTACTTC
CDR3: CASSTVSYEQYF
J: TRBJ2-7
D: -
size: medium-sized
V: TRBV11-3

DNA: TGCGCCAGCAGCTTGGAACAGGGGGCCTACGAGCAGTACTTC
CDR3: CASSLEQGAYEQYF
J: TRBJ2-7
D: TRBD1
size: once
V: TRBV5-1

DNA: TGTGCCAGCAGCCAAGTCGGGTCGCAGGGCCGCTACAATGAGCAGTTCTTC
CDR3: CASSQVGSQGRYNEQFF
J: TRBJ2-1
D: -
size: -
V: TRBV4-2

DNA: TGTGCCAGCAGCCTACTGGGGGAAGCAGAGACCCAGTACTTC
CDR3: CASSLLGEAETQYF
J: TRBJ2-5
D: -
size: few
V: TRBV7-7

DNA: TGTGCCAGTAGTAACCCGGGACAGGGAACTGGCTACACCTTC
CDR3: CASSNPGQGTGYTF
J: TRBJ1-2
D: TRBD1
size: -
V: TRBV19

DNA: TGTGCCAGCAGCCAAGAAAGGACAGGGATCGAGATCTATGGCTACACCTTC
CDR3: CASSQERTGIEIYGYTF
J: TRBJ1-2
D: TRBD1
size: -
V: TRBV4-2

DNA: TGTGCCAGCACCGAGACAGAAGGCTATGGCTACACCTTC
CDR3: CASTETEGYGYTF
J: TRBJ1-2
D: -
size: once
V: TRBV7-8

DNA: TGTGCCAGCAGCGTGATACTAAGTAGCTCCTACAATGAGCAGTTCTTC
CDR3: CASSVILSSSYNEQFF
J: TRBJ2-1
D: -
size: -
V: TRBV5-4

DNA: TGTGCCAGCAGTTCAAGGGGAAGTGAGCAGTTCTTC
CDR3: CASSSRGSEQFF
J: TRBJ2-1
D: -
size: -
V: TRBV6-5